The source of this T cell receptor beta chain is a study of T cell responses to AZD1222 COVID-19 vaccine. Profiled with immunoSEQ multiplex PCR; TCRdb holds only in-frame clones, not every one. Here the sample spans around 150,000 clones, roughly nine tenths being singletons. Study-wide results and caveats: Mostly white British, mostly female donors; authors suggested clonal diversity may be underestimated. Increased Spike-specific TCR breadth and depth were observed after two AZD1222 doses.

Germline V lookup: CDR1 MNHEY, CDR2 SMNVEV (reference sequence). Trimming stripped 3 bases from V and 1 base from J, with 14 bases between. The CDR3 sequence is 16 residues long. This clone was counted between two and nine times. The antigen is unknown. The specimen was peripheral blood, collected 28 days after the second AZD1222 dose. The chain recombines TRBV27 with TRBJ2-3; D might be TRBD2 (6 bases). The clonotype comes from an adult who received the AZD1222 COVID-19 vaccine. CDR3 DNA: TGTGCCAGCAGTTTGAGTAAATGGAGGGGCACAGATACGCAGTATTTT. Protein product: CASSLSKWRGTDTQYF.